The 21 T cell receptor beta chains below were found in one sample sequenced in a study of cytomegalovirus exposure and HLA in healthy donors. Vbeta (60) and Jbeta (13) primers were used in the PCR. Libraries were prepared by immunoSEQ multiplex PCR; TCRdb keeps only in-frame clonotypes and omits some of them. The table has some 150,000 clones, roughly 82% seen once; the top ten hold roughly 7.3%. Sequencing was performed on PBMCs. The receptors were sampled from a man aged 25-45 years in good health and CMV-seronegative.

The chain carries TRBV12-5 and TRBJ2-3, with 7 bases matching TRBD1. This CDR3 has 14 residues. Germline V lookup: CDR1 LGHNT, CDR2 FRNRAP. J lost 0 bases, V lost 7 bases, and 4 bases had no gene match. CDR3 nucleotide sequence: TGTGCTAGTGCTAGGACAGGTAGCACAGATACGCAGTATTTT. It translates to CASARTGSTDTQYF.

The chain couples TRBV6-5 to TRBJ1-2; 7 bases map to TRBD1. The CDR3 consists of 16 residues. From germline, CDR1 is MNHEY and CDR2 SVGAGI. V gave up 0 bases and J gave up 8 bases; unmatched junction bases: 12. The CDR3: CASSYSGQGELEGYTF. The DNA of the CDR3 is TGTGCCAGCAGTTACTCGGGCCAGGGGGAATTAGAAGGCTACACCTTC.

This clone has only one observation. The V and J genes are TRBV5-1 and TRBJ2-7, with TRBD2 as a possible D gene (5 bases). V lost 4 bases, J lost 7 bases, and 18 bases lay in between. Germline V lookup: CDR1 SGHRS, CDR2 YFSETQ. This CDR3 has 14 amino acids. CDR3 residues: CASSTYIPGGEQYF. The CDR3 DNA reads TGCGCCAGCAGCACCTACATTCCGGGCGGGGAGCAGTACTTC.

Only a few counts were recorded for this clone. The V call is TRBV28, the J call TRBJ2-5, with 7 bases matching TRBD2. TRBJ2-7 matches the DNA end more closely, so the J call is doubtful. CDR3 length equals 14 residues. Per the germline V gene, CDR1 is MDHEN and CDR2 is SYDVKM. Here the CDR3 reads CASSFTGGRYEQYF. The CDR3 region has the DNA TGTGCCAGCAGTTTTACGGGGGGACGGTACGAGCAGTACTTC.

This clone occurred a few times. Germline and junction disagree at one end, which may indicate a read error. The chain couples TRBV6-1 to TRBJ2-6; TRBD1 might be the D (5 bases). The germline CDR1 and CDR2 sequences are MNHNS and SASEGT. CDR3 length: 14 residues. The CDR3 region is CASSDRAGANGLTF. CDR3 sequence (DNA): TGTGCCAGCAGTGACAGGGCTGGGGCCAACGGCCTGACTTTC.

This clone was seen a handful of times. This chain connects TRBV5-1 to TRBJ2-2; tentative D call: TRBD1 (7 bases). The CDR3 extends over 17 amino acids. The V gene's germline CDR1 is SGHRS and CDR2 YFSETQ. Trimming removed 4 bases at V and 6 bases at J, with 22 bases between. The CDR3 region has the DNA TGCGCCAGCAGCCCCAGGGCAGCAGGGGGGCAGGCCGGGGAGCTGTTTTTT. Its translation is CASSPRAAGGQAGELFF.

The rearrangement links TRBV5-1 to TRBJ1-4; unclear D gene. Looked up from germline, CDR1 is SGHRS and CDR2 is YFSETQ. The CDR3 sequence is 17 residues long. Trimming removed 4 bases at V and 1 base at J, with 17 bases between. The CDR3 sequence is CASSLQPPPGTNEKLFF. As DNA, the CDR3 is TGCGCCAGCAGCCTCCAGCCACCCCCAGGAACTAATGAAAAACTGTTTTTT. Together with reference TRBV5-1 and TRBJ1-4, the CDR3 gives the full variable domain: KAGVTQTPRYLIKTRGQQVTLSCSPISGHRSVSWYQQTPGQGLQFLFEYFSETQRNKGNFPGRFSGRQFSNSRSEMNVSTLELGDSALYLCASSLQPPPGTNEKLFFGSGTQLSVL.

This clone appeared a single time. This chain links TRBV28 with TRBJ1-5, with a tentative D call TRBD1 (5 bases). V was clipped by 3 bases and J by 0 bases, with 15 bases between them. The CDR3 is 17 residues long. Germline V CDR1 and CDR2: MDHEN, SYDVKM. CDR3 amino acids: CASSLFSDSVSNQPQHF. CDR3 nucleotides: TGTGCCAGCAGTTTGTTTTCCGACAGTGTTAGCAATCAGCCCCAGCATTTT.

This clone has just a few counts. V and J are TRBV6-5 and TRBJ1-1; D perhaps matches TRBD1 (6 bases). Germline V gene lookup returns CDR1 MNHEY and CDR2 SVGAGI. The CDR3 totals 14 residues. With 2 bases removed from V and 4 bases from J, the gap between germline ends came to 11 bases. CDR3 loop: CASSYNRAGTEAFF. The CDR3 DNA reads TGTGCCAGCAGTTACAACAGGGCTGGCACTGAAGCTTTCTTT.

This clone has a handful of counts. As DNA, the CDR3 is TGTGCCAGCAGCTCGACAGGGCCACTCTACGAGCAGTACTTC. Translation gives CASSSTGPLYEQYF. The genes are TRBV7-9 and TRBJ2-7, with 7 bases aligning to TRBD1. Germline V gene lookup returns CDR1 SEHNR and CDR2 FQNEAQ (reference sequence). The CDR3 has 14 amino acids. J was trimmed by 3 bases and V by 4 bases; bases with no gene match: 6.

This chain links TRBV5-1 with TRBJ2-7, with D possibly being TRBD2 (5 bases). CDR1 and CDR2 (germline): SGHRS, YFSETQ. The germline V and J ends were trimmed by 0 bases and 0 bases, with 7 bases remaining between them. This CDR3 has 14 residues. This CDR3 reads CASSLGGFSYEQYF. The CDR3 DNA follows: TGCGCCAGCAGCTTGGGAGGGTTCTCCTACGAGCAGTACTTC.

This chain links TRBV7-2 with TRBJ1-2; 9 nucleotides align to TRBD1. CDR3 size: 13 residues. Germline CDR1 SGHTA, CDR2 FQGNSA. With 7 bases clipped from V and 6 bases from J, the junction kept 6 bases outside the gene matches. The CDR3 is CASTRDRANGYTF. The CDR3 nucleotides are TGTGCCAGCACACGGGACAGGGCGAATGGCTACACCTTC.

This chain uses TRBV9 with TRBJ2-1, with 9 bases fitting TRBD2. CDR3 length equals 15 residues. The germline V gene encodes CDR1 SGDLS and CDR2 YYNGEE. The junction had 4 bases not matched to a gene; V was cut back by 1 base and J by 5 bases. CDR3 nucleotide sequence: TGTGCCAGCAGCGTAATTCTAGCGGGACACAATGAGCAGTTCTTC. Translated, it gives CASSVILAGHNEQFF.

The chain links TRBV7-6 to TRBJ2-7; TRBD1 aligns across 9 bases. The CDR3 runs to 14 residues. J lost 3 bases, V lost 6 bases, and 6 bases had no gene match. Germline CDR1 and CDR2: SGHVS and FNYEAQ. The CDR3 region is CASSPGQGIYEQYF. The DNA for the CDR3 is TGTGCCAGCAGTCCGGGACAGGGAATCTACGAGCAGTACTTC.

This sequence joins TRBV7-9 and TRBJ1-6; 7 nucleotides match TRBD1. Germline trimming cut 0 bases from V and 5 bases from J; bases unmatched to any gene: 7. The CDR3 extends over 17 amino acids. Per the germline V gene, CDR1 is SEHNR and CDR2 is FQNEAQ (reference sequence). CDR3 residues: CASSLASGTAHNSPLHF. The CDR3 DNA is TGTGCCAGCAGCTTAGCTTCGGGGACAGCTCATAATTCACCCCTCCACTTT.

J is TRBJ2-3 and V is TRBV5-1; 9 bases align to TRBD2. After removal of 4 bases from V and 4 bases from J, the junction contained 13 bases not matched to a gene. CDR1 SGHRS and CDR2 YFSETQ come from the germline V gene. This CDR3 comprises 17 residues. CDR3 amino acids: CASSRSGLAESPDTQYF. The CDR3 region has the DNA TGCGCCAGCAGCCGCTCGGGACTAGCTGAATCGCCAGATACGCAGTATTTT.

The rearrangement joins TRBV2 to TRBJ2-3, with D maybe TRBD1 (6 bases). CDR3 size: 13 residues. The V end lost 5 bases, the J end lost 4 bases, and 10 bases lay between the germline ends. In germline, CDR1 is SNHLY, CDR2 FYNNEI. The CDR3 DNA is TGTGCCAGCAGTACAGGGCCCTCAGATACGCAGTATTTT. Translation: CASSTGPSDTQYF.

V gene TRBV7-9 combines with J gene TRBJ2-7; D possibly corresponds to TRBD2 (5 bases). V dropped 1 base and J dropped 7 bases, with 11 bases sitting between them. The CDR3 sequence is 13 residues long. Germline loops: CDR1 SEHNR, CDR2 FQNEAQ (reference sequence). CDR3: CASSLGTRGEQYF. As DNA, the CDR3 is TGTGCCAGCAGCTTAGGGACTCGGGGAGAGCAGTACTTC.

The V and J genes are TRBV10-3 and TRBJ2-3, with a tentative D call TRBD1 (6 bases). The CDR3 has 13 amino acids. Germline loops: CDR1 ENHRY, CDR2 SYGVKD. V lost 4 bases, J lost 1 base, and 6 bases lay in between. CDR3 residues: CAISGQGTDTQYF. CDR3 sequence (DNA): TGTGCCATCAGTGGACAGGGCACAGATACGCAGTATTTT.

The chain uses TRBV9 and TRBJ2-5; maybe TRBD2 (6 bases). Per germline, CDR1 SGDLS and CDR2 YYNGEE. The CDR3 sequence is 15 residues long. V was trimmed by 3 bases and J by 5 bases, leaving 17 bases between them. In DNA form, the CDR3 reads TGTGCCAGCAGCGAGGGCAATCTGGAGGGGGAGACCCAGTACTTC. This encodes CASSEGNLEGETQYF.

The rearrangement links TRBV5-1 to TRBJ1-2; 11 bases are a match to TRBD1. Germline-derived CDR1 and CDR2 are SGHRS and YFSETQ. CDR3 length equals 15 residues. The V and J ends lost 7 bases and 3 bases, in that order; junction bases with no gene match: 8. The CDR3 protein is CASSDAGQGDYGYTF. The CDR3, as DNA: TGCGCCAGCTCCGACGCGGGACAGGGGGACTATGGCTACACCTTC.